This T cell receptor (beta chain) was recorded in a study of blood T cell repertoires in COVID-19. Across the study: Samples taken during acute and convalescent COVID-19 were collected in the United States, Italy and Spain. Sample material is recorded as cDNA or gDNA derived from T cells, B-cell-depleted T cells, or PBMCs.

TCRdb keeps only in-frame clones here, not all; method: immunoSEQ multiplex PCR. The sample has a few hundred thousand clones, nearly 90% seen once. Enrollment of patients from Seattle took place during active infection, with longitudinal follow-up. CDR1 KGHSH and CDR2 LQKENI come from the germline V gene. The germline V and J ends were trimmed by 2 bases and 6 bases, with 22 bases remaining between them. This CDR3 comprises 17 residues. The chain is built from TRBV18 and TRBJ1-1; tentatively, D is TRBD1 (5 bases). Sequencing used peripheral blood. The sequence was collected from a woman aged 60-70 years with COVID-19, enrolled during active disease. In DNA, the CDR3 is TGTGCCAGCTCACCAGGGGCGGGGAGTGGTTATTTCGCTGAAGCTTTCTTT. It encodes CASSPGAGSGYFAEAFF.